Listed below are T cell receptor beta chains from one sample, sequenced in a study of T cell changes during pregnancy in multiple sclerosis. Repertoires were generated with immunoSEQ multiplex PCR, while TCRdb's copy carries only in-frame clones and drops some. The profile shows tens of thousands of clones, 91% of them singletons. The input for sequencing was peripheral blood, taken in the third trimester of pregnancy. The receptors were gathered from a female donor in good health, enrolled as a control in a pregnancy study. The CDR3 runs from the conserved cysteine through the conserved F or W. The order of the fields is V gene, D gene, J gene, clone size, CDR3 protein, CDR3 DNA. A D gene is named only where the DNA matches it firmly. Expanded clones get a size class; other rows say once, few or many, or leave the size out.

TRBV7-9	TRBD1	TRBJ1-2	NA	CASSATGGAYSDGYTF	TGTGCCAGCAGCGCGACAGGGGGCGCGTACTCGGATGGCTACACCTTC
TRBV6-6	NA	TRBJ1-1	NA	CASSSATYLTEAFF	TGTGCCAGCAGTTCAGCGACGTATCTCACTGAAGCTTTCTTT
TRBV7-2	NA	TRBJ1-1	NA	CASSLNPRQLNTEAFF	TGTGCCAGCAGCTTGAACCCCCGACAGCTGAACACTGAAGCTTTCTTT
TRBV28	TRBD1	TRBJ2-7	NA	CASSPRRTGPYEQYF	TGTGCCAGCAGTCCAAGAAGGACAGGGCCCTACGAGCAGTACTTC
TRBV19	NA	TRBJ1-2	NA	CASSIDHRRPGNYGYTF	TGTGCCAGTAGTATAGATCACCGCCGTCCAGGGAACTATGGCTACACCTTC
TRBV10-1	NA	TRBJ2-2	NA	CASSDLYGELFF	TGCGCCAGCAGTGATTTGTACGGGGAGCTGTTTTTT
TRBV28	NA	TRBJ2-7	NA	CASSTYEQYF	TGTGCCAGCAGCACCTACGAGCAGTACTTC
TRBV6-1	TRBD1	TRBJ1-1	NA	CASSPGQGAGTEAFF	TGTGCCAGCAGCCCGGGACAGGGGGCCGGCACTGAAGCTTTCTTT
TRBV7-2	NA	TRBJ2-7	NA	CASSLGPGYEQYF	TGTGCCAGCAGCTTAGGACCGGGATACGAGCAGTACTTC
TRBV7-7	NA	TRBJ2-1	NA	CASSLDRRGGEQFF	TGTGCTAGCAGCTTAGACCGTCGGGGTGGTGAGCAGTTCTTC
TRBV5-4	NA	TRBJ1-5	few	CASSSGIAGNQPQHF	TGTGCCAGCAGCTCCGGGATCGCGGGCAATCAGCCCCAGCATTTT
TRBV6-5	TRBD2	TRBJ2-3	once	CASGRLADSTDTQYF	TGTGCCAGCGGTCGACTAGCGGATAGCACAGATACGCAGTATTTT
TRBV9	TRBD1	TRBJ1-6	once	CASSGDTGQAYNSPLHF	TGTGCCAGCAGCGGCGACACGGGACAGGCGTATAATTCACCCCTCCACTTT
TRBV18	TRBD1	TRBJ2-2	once	CASSPRTGVNGELFF	TGTGCCAGCTCACCACGGACAGGGGTAAACGGGGAGCTGTTTTTT
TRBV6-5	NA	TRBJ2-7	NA	CASSFLTGAPYEQYF	TGTGCCAGCAGTTTCCTAACGGGAGCTCCTTACGAGCAGTACTTC
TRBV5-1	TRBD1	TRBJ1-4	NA	CASSPQGATNEKLFF	TGCGCCAGCAGTCCTCAGGGGGCAACTAATGAAAAACTGTTTTTT
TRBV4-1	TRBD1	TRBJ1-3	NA	CASSQGGQGSIQGNTIYF	TGCGCCAGCAGCCAAGGGGGACAGGGTTCGATCCAGGGAAACACCATATATTTT
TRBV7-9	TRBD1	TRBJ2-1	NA	CASRSTGEPYNEQFF	TGTGCCAGCAGGAGCACAGGGGAACCCTACAATGAGCAGTTCTTC
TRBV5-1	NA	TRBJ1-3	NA	CASSVATTGIAPGNTIYF	TGCGCCAGCAGCGTAGCAACTACAGGGATCGCACCTGGAAACACCATATATTTT
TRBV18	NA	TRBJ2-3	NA	CASSPGQGSDTQYF	TGTGCCAGCTCACCGGGGCAGGGTTCAGATACGCAGTATTTT
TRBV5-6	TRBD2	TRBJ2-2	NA	CASSISGRANTGELFF	TGTGCCAGCAGCATTAGCGGGAGGGCGAACACCGGGGAGCTGTTTTTT
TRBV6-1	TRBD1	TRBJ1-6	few	CASSEGTGVSPLHF	TGTGCCAGCAGTGAAGGGACAGGGGTTTCACCCCTCCACTTT
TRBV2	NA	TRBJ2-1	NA	CATTEDSGPNEQFF	TGTGCCACCACCGAGGATAGCGGACCCAATGAGCAGTTCTTC
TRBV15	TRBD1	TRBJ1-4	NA	CATSRSQGAELFF	TGTGCCACCAGCAGAAGCCAGGGGGCTGAACTGTTTTTT
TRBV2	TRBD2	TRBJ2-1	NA	CALASGLAGGRGRNEQFF	TGTGCTCTTGCTTCGGGACTAGCGGGGGGGCGAGGTAGAAATGAGCAGTTCTTC
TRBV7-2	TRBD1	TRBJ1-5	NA	CASSPYPQGDQPQHF	TGTGCCAGCAGCCCGTATCCCCAGGGGGATCAGCCCCAGCATTTT